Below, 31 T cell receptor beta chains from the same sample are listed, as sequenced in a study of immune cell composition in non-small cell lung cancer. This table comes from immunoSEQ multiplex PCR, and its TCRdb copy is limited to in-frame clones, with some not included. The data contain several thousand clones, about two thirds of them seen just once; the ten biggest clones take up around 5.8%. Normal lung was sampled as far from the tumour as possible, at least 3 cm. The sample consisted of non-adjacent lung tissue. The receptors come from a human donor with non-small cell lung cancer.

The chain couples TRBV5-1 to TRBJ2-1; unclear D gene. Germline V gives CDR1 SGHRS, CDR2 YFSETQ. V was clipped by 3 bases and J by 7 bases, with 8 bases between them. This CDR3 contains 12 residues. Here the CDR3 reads CASSWSSNEQFF. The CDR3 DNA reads TGCGCCAGCAGCTGGTCTAGTAATGAGCAGTTCTTC.

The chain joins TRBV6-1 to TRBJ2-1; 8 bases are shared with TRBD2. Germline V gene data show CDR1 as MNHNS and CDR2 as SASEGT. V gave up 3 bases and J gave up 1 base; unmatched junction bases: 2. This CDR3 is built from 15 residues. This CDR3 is CASSDLAGSYNEQFF. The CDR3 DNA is TGTGCCAGCAGTGATTTAGCGGGGTCCTACAATGAGCAGTTCTTC.

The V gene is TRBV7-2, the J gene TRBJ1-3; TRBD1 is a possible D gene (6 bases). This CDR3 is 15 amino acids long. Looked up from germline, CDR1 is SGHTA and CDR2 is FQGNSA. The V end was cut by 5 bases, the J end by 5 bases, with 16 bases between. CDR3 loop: CASSGQTGARNTIYF. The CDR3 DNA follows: TGTGCCAGCAGCGGTCAGACAGGTGCCAGAAACACCATATATTTT.

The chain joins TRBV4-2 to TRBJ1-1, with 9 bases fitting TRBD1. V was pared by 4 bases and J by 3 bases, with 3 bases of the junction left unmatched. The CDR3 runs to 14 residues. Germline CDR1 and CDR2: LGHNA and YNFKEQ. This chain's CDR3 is CASSRRDRDTEAFF. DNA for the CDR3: TGTGCCAGCAGCCGCCGGGACAGGGACACTGAAGCTTTCTTT.

The CDR3 coding sequence is TGTGCCAGCAGTACCCCTAGCGGGGGACAAGAGACCCAGTACTTC. The encoded protein is CASSTPSGGQETQYF. The genes are TRBV6-5 and TRBJ2-5; 10 bases line up with TRBD2. Germline V gene sequence: CDR1 MNHEY, CDR2 SVGAGI. This CDR3 contains 15 residues. After removal of 5 bases from V and 2 bases from J, the junction contained 5 bases not matched to a gene.

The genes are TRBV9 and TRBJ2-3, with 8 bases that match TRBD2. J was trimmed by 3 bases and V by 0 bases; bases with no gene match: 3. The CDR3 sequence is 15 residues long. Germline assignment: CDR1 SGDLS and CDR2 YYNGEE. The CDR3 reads CASSVAGGQTDTQYF. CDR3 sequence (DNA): TGTGCCAGCAGCGTAGCGGGGGGGCAGACAGATACGCAGTATTTT.

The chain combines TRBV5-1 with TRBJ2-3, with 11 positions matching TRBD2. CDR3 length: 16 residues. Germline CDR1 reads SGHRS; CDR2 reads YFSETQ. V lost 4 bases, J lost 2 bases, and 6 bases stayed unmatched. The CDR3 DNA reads TGCGCCAGCAGCATACTAGCGGGGGCTAACACAGATACGCAGTATTTT. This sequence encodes CASSILAGANTDTQYF.

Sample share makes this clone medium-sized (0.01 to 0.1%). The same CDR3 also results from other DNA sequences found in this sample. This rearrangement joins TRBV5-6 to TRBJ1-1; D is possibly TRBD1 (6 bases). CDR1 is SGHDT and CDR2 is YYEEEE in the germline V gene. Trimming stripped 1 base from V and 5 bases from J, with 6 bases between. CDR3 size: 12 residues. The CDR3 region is CASSLRGTEAFF. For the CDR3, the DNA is TGTGCCAGCAGCTTGAGGGGGACTGAAGCTTTCTTT.

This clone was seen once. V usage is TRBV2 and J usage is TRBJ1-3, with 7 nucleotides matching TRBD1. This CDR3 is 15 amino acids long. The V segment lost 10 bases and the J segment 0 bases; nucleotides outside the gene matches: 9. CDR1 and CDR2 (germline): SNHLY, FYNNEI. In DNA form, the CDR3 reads TGTGCCACCCGGACAGGAGCGAGCTCTGGAAACACCATATATTTT. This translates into CATRTGASSGNTIYF.

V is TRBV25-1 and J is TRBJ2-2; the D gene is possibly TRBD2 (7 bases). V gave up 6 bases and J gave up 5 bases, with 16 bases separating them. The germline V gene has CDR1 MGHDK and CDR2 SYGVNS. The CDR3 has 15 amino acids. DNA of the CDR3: TGTGCCAGCAGCCGCGGGGGCGCAGGGACCGGGGAGCTGTTTTTT. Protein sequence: CASSRGGAGTGELFF.

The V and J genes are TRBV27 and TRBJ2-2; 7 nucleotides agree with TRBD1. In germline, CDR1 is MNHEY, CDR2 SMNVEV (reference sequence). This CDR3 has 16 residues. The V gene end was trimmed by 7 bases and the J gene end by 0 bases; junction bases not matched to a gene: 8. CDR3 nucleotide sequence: TGTGCCAGCAACCGGGACAGAATTACGAACACCGGGGAGCTGTTTTTT. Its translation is CASNRDRITNTGELFF.

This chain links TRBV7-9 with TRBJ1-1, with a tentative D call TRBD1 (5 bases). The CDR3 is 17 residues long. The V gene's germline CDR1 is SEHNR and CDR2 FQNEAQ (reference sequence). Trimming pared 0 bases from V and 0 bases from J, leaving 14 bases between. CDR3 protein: CASSLALDSKMNTEAFF. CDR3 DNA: TGTGCCAGCAGCTTAGCGCTTGACAGCAAGATGAACACTGAAGCTTTCTTT.

CDR3 bases: TGTGCCAGCAGCGTAGGGGACACCACTGAAGCTTTCTTT. Translation: CASSVGDTTEAFF. The chain recombines TRBV9 with TRBJ1-1; weak D call: TRBD1 (6 bases). The CDR3 is 13 residues long. V shed 0 bases and J shed 4 bases, with 7 bases lying between them. Germline V gene data show CDR1 as SGDLS and CDR2 as YYNGEE. Variable domain in full (rest from reference TRBV9 and TRBJ1-1): DSGVTQTPKHLITATGQRVTLRCSPRSGDLSVYWYQQSLDQGLQFLIQYYNGEERAKGNILERFSAQQFPDLHSELNLSSLELGDSALYFCASSVGDTTEAFFGQGTRLTVV.

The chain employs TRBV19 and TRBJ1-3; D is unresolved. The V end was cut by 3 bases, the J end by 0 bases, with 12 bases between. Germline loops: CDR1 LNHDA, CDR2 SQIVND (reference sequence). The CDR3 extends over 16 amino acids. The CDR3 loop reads CASSISGPRSGNTIYF. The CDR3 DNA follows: TGTGCCAGTAGTATCTCGGGTCCCCGCTCTGGAAACACCATATATTTT.

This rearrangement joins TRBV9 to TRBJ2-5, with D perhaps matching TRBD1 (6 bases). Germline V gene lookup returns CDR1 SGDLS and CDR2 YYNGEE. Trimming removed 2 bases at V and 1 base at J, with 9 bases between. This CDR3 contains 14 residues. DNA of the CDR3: TGTGCCAGCAGCGTTACAGGGTTCCAAGAGACCCAGTACTTC. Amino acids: CASSVTGFQETQYF. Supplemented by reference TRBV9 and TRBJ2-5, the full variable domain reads DSGVTQTPKHLITATGQRVTLRCSPRSGDLSVYWYQQSLDQGLQFLIQYYNGEERAKGNILERFSAQQFPDLHSELNLSSLELGDSALYFCASSVTGFQETQYFGPGTRLLVL.

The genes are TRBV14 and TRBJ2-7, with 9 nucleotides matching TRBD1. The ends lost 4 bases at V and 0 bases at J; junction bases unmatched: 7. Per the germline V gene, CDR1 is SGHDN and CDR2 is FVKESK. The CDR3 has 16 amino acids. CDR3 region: CASSPGGTGSSYEQYF. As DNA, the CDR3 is TGTGCCAGCAGCCCCGGAGGGACAGGGAGCTCCTACGAGCAGTACTTC.

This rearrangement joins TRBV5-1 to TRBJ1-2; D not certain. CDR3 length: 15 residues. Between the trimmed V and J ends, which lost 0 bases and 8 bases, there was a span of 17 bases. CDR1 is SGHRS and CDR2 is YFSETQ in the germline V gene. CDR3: CASSLDFGGGLGYTF. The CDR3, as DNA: TGCGCCAGCAGCTTGGATTTCGGAGGAGGCCTCGGCTACACCTTC.

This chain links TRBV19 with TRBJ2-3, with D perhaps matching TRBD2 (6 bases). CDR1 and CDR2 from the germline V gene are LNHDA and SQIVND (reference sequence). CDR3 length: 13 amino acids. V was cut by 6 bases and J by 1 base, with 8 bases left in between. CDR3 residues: CASRSGGTDTQYF. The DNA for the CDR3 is TGTGCCAGTAGGTCGGGAGGCACAGATACGCAGTATTTT.

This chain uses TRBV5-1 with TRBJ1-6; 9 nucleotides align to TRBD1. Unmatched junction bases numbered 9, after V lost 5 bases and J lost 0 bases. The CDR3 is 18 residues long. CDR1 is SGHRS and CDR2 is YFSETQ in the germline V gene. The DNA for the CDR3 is TGCGCCAGCAGATATGGTGGGACAGGGAACTCCTATAATTCACCCCTCCACTTT. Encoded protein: CASRYGGTGNSYNSPLHF.

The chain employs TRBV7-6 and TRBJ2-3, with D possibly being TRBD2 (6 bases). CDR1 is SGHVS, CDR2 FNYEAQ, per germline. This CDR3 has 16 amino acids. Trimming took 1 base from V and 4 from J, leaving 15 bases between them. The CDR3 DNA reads TGTGCCAGCAGCTTAGGCGGAGGGGTCGTCGCAGATACGCAGTATTTT. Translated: CASSLGGGVVADTQYF.

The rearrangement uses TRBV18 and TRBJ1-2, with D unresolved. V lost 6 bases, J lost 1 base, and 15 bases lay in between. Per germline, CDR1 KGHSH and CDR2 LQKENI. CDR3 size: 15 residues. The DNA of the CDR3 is TGTGCCAGCTCTGGACTACGGGGTATTAACTATGGCTACACCTTC. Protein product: CASSGLRGINYGYTF.

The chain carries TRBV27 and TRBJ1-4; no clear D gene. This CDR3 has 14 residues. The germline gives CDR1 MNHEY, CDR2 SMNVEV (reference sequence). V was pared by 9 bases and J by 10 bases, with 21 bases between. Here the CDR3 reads CASSREPSMGKLFF. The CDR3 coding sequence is TGTGCCAGTTCCCGGGAACCTTCGATGGGAAAACTGTTTTTT.

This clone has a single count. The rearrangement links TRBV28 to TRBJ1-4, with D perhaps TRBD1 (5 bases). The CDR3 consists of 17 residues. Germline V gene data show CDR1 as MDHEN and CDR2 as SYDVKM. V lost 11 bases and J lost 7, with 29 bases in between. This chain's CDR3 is CASFSPGQGGGGEKLFF. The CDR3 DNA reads TGTGCCTCCTTTTCACCGGGGCAGGGAGGCGGCGGTGAAAAACTGTTTTTT.

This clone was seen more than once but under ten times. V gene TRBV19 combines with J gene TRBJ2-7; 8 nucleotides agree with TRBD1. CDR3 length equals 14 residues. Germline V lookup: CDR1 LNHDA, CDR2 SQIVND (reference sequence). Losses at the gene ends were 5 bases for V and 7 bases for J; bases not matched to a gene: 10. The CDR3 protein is CASSLAGGIGEQYF. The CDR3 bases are TGTGCCAGTAGTCTTGCAGGGGGCATCGGAGAGCAGTACTTC.

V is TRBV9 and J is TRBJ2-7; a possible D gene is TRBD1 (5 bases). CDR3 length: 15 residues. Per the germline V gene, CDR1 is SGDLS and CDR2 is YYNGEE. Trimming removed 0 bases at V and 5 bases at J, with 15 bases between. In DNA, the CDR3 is TGTGCCAGCAGCGTAGCTGGGGCCGAAGTCCACGAGCAGTACTTC. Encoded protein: CASSVAGAEVHEQYF. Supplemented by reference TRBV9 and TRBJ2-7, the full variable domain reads DSGVTQTPKHLITATGQRVTLRCSPRSGDLSVYWYQQSLDQGLQFLIQYYNGEERAKGNILERFSAQQFPDLHSELNLSSLELGDSALYFCASSVAGAEVHEQYFGPGTRLTVT.

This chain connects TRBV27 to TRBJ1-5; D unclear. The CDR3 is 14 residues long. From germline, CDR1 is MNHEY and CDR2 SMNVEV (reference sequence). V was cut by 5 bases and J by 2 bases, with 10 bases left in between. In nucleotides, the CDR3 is TGTGCCAGCAGTCCGACCGGGGGCAATCAGCCCCAGCATTTT. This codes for CASSPTGGNQPQHF.

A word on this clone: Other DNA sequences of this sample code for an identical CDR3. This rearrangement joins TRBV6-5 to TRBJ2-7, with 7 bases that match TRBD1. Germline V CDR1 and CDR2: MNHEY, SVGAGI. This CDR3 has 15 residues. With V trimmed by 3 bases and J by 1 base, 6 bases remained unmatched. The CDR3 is CASSYGTVPSYEQYF. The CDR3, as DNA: TGTGCCAGCAGTTATGGGACAGTGCCATCCTACGAGCAGTACTTC.

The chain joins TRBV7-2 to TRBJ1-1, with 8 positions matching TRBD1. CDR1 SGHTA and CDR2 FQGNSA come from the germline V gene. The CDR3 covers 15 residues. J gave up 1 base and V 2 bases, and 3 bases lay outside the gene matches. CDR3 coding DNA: TGTGCCAGCAGCTTACAGGGGGCGGGGAACACTGAAGCTTTCTTT. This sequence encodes CASSLQGAGNTEAFF.

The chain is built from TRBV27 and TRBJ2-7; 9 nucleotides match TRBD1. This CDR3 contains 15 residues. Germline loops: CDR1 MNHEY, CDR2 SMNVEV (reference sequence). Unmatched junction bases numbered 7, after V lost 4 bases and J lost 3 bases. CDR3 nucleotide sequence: TGTGCCAGCAGTTCCTCCGGGACAGGGAGCTACGAGCAGTACTTC. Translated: CASSSSGTGSYEQYF.

The chain's CDR3 is CASKGALAPLHF. CDR3 nucleotides: TGTGCCAGTAAGGGGGCTTTAGCACCCCTCCACTTT. The chain employs TRBV19 and TRBJ1-6, with TRBD1 matching 7 bases. The CDR3 has 12 amino acids. V trimming: 7 bases; J trimming: 11 bases; junction bases outside the gene matches: 5. CDR1 is LNHDA and CDR2 is SQIVND in the germline V gene (reference sequence).

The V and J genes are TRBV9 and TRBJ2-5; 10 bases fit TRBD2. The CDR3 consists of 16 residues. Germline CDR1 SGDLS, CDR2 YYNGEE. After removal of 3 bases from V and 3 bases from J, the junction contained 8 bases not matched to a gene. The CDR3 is CASSAGASGGEETQYF. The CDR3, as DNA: TGTGCCAGCAGCGCCGGGGCGAGCGGGGGGGAAGAGACCCAGTACTTC.